The 14 T cell receptor beta chains below were found in one sample sequenced in a study of identical twins. TCRdb passed the 5' RACE reads through MiXCR, listing each CDR3 protein once. This sample carries 1,800,000 or so distinct CDR3 sequences, roughly a third of them seen once, and the ten largest clones take 0.25% to 0.3%. The sample consisted of cord blood. The receptors stem from a newborn girl in good health.

This clonotype occurred a few times. The chain carries TRBV24-1 and TRBJ1-5; 11 bases map to TRBD1. The CDR3 sequence is 16 residues long. CDR1 is KGHDR and CDR2 is SFDVKD in the germline V gene. Trimming took 4 bases from V and 2 from J; bases not matched to a gene: 3. The CDR3 DNA is TGTGCCACCAGTGACCCGGGACAGGGGGGCAATCAGCCCCAGCATTTT. This gives the protein CATSDPGQGGNQPQHF.

The chain couples TRBV5-1 to TRBJ2-5, with D perhaps given as TRBD1 or TRBD2 (6 bases each). The germline V gene encodes CDR1 SGHRS and CDR2 YFSETQ. Trimming cost V 2 bases and J 1 base, with 12 bases left between them. This CDR3 contains 15 residues. The CDR3 sequence is CASSFSPGAQETQYF. The CDR3 bases are TGCGCCAGCAGCTTTTCCCCGGGGGCCCAAGAGACCCAGTACTTC.

This clonotype was seen a handful of times. The chain has TRBV10-3 and TRBJ1-4; tentatively, D is TRBD1 (5 bases). Germline V gene sequence: CDR1 ENHRY, CDR2 SYGVKD. V dropped 5 bases and J dropped 8 bases, with 15 bases sitting between them. This CDR3 comprises 14 residues. The CDR3 loop reads CAISSRDHQEKLFF. The CDR3 region has the DNA TGTGCCATCAGTAGCCGGGACCACCAAGAAAAACTGTTTTTT.

This clonotype has a handful of counts. The rearrangement joins TRBV11-2 to TRBJ1-6; D unresolved. Germline V lookup: CDR1 SGHAT, CDR2 FQNNGV. V shed 1 base and J shed 2 bases, with 15 bases lying between them. The CDR3 runs 18 residues. CDR3 protein: CASSLGLAFWPYNSPLHF. The CDR3 region has the DNA TGTGCCAGCAGCTTAGGTTTAGCGTTTTGGCCCTATAATTCACCCCTCCACTTT.

This clonotype appeared a few times. V usage is TRBV11-2 and J usage is TRBJ2-7; 9 bases match TRBD1. J was trimmed by 0 bases and V by 5 bases; bases with no gene match: 8. The CDR3 runs 16 residues. Germline CDR1 SGHAT, CDR2 FQNNGV. The CDR3 DNA sequence: TGTGCCAGCAGCCAAACAGGACAGGGGAACTCCTACGAGCAGTACTTC. The encoded protein is CASSQTGQGNSYEQYF.

This clonotype was observed a few times. The chain combines TRBV5-6 with TRBJ2-5; TRBD2 is a possible D gene (5 bases). The CDR3 runs 17 residues. The germline CDR1 and CDR2 sequences are SGHDT and YYEEEE. V was trimmed by 3 bases and J by 1 base, leaving 19 bases between them. CDR3 protein: CASSWYLAGPIQETQYF. The CDR3 DNA reads as TGTGCCAGCAGCTGGTATTTGGCGGGCCCTATCCAAGAGACCCAGTACTTC. The full variable domain, in which reference TRBV5-6 and TRBJ2-5 provide the parts outside the CDR3, is DAGVTQSPTHLIKTRGQQVTLRCSPKSGHDTVSWYQQALGQGPQFIFQYYEEEERQRGNFPDRFSGHQFPNYSSELNVNALLLGDSALYLCASSWYLAGPIQETQYFGPGTRLLVL.

On this clonotype: Its ends do not fully match the called genes, so a read error is possible. The chain joins TRBV20-1 to TRBJ2-1; D is undetermined. Germline CDR1 is DFQATT and CDR2 is SNEGSKA (reference sequence). The CDR3 has 16 residues. The CDR3 DNA reads TGCAGTGCTATCCCCTTAAATTTGGGCTCCCACAATGAGCAGTTCTTC. As protein: CSAIPLNLGSHNEQFF.

Here the CDR3 reads CAISESVGTGRGNQPQHF. DNA for the CDR3: TGTGCCATCAGTGAGTCCGTCGGGACAGGGAGGGGCAATCAGCCCCAGCATTTT. This chain uses TRBV10-3 with TRBJ1-5; 9 nucleotides line up with TRBD1. Trimming at V came to 0 bases and at J to 2 bases, leaving 8 bases not matched to a gene. CDR1 and CDR2 from the germline V gene are ENHRY and SYGVKD. The CDR3 sequence is 18 residues long.

This clonotype occurred a few times. The CDR3 protein is CASSEVGHQRDTHGYTF. CDR3 nucleotides: TGTGCCAGCAGTGAAGTCGGTCACCAAAGGGATACTCATGGCTACACCTTC. The rearrangement uses TRBV2 and TRBJ1-2; D is uncertain. CDR3 length: 17 amino acids. Germline CDR1 SNHLY, CDR2 FYNNEI. V was cut by 1 base and J by 6 bases, with 21 bases left in between.

This rearrangement joins TRBV5-1 to TRBJ1-6; no clear D. CDR1 is SGHRS and CDR2 is YFSETQ in the germline V gene. This CDR3 is 15 amino acids long. The ends were cut back, 5 bases at V and 2 bases at J, with 11 bases in the middle. CDR3 DNA: TGCGCCAGCAGTCGGACGGACGCCTATAATTCACCCCTCCACTTT. Amino acid sequence: CASSRTDAYNSPLHF.

This clonotype was seen a handful of times. The CDR3 DNA reads TGTGCCAGCAGCCATAACTTCGACAGCTATGGCTACACCTTC. Translated: CASSHNFDSYGYTF. This sequence joins TRBV6-6 and TRBJ1-2, with D possibly matching TRBD1 (5 bases). Germline lookup yields CDR1 MNHNY and CDR2 SVGAGI (reference sequence). V lost 6 bases and J 4 bases, leaving 15 bases between the germline ends. The CDR3 is 14 residues long.

The rearrangement uses TRBV10-3 and TRBJ2-1; tentatively, D is TRBD1 (6 bases). V lost 6 bases and J 4 bases, leaving 10 bases between the germline ends. There are 13 residues in the CDR3. Germline V gives CDR1 ENHRY, CDR2 SYGVKD. Here the CDR3 reads CAISLQGYNEQFF. The DNA for the CDR3 is TGTGCCATCAGCCTACAGGGTTACAATGAGCAGTTCTTC.

Note on this clonotype: The likely explanation is a read error, given a far larger clone one base away. J is TRBJ1-2 and V is TRBV12-3 or TRBV12-4; 7 bases are a match to TRBD1. V was pared by 7 bases and J by 2 bases, with 4 bases of the junction left unmatched. This CDR3 is 13 amino acids long. For the CDR3, the DNA is TGTGCCAGCAACCCGGACAGGAACTATGGCTACACCTTC. Its protein is CASNPDRNYGYTF.

This clonotype has more than one count but fewer than ten. V usage is TRBV6-5 and J usage is TRBJ2-1; D possibly corresponds to TRBD2 (7 bases). Per germline, CDR1 MNHEY and CDR2 SVGAGI. The V and J ends lost 2 bases and 3 bases respectively, with 14 bases between them. CDR3 length: 16 amino acids. CDR3 sequence reads: CASSYAMRGGYNEQFF. DNA of the CDR3: TGTGCCAGCAGTTACGCCATGAGGGGGGGCTACAATGAGCAGTTCTTC.